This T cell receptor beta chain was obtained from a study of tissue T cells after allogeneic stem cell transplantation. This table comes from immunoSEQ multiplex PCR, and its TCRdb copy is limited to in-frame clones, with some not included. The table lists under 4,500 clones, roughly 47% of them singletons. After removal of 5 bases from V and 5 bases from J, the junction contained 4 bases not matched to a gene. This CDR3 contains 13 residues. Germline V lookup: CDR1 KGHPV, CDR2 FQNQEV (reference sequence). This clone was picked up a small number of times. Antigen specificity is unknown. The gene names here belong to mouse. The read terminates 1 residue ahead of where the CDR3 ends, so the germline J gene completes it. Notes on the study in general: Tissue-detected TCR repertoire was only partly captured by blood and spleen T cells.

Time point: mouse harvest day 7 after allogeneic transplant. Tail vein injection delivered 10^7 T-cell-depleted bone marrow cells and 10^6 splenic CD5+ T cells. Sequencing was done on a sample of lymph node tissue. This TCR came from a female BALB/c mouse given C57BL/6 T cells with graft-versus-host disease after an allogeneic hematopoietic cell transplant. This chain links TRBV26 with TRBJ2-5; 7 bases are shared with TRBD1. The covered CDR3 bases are TGTGCCAGCAGTGTACAGGGGACAGACACCCAGTAC. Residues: CASSVQGTDTQY. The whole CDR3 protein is CASSVQGTDTQYF.